The rows below give T cell receptor beta chains drawn from one sample of a study of preoperative IRX-2 immunotherapy in early breast cancer. Sequenced by immunoSEQ multiplex PCR; TCRdb stores in-frame clones only, minus some. The table records under 35,000 clones, 70% to 85% of them present only once. The biological material was taken from a patient treated with IRX-2 immunotherapy. The receptor source for this set is a human donor with breast cancer. CDR3s include the opening cysteine and the closing phenylalanine or tryptophan. The D gene is left open where the match is weak. Not all rows give a size; the values are once, few, many and, for expanded clones, a class.

TRBJ1-1 - TRBV11-3 - TGTGCCAGCAGCCCTTCCGGGAAAAACACTGAAGCTTTCTTT CASSPSGKNTEAFF
TRBJ1-3 TRBD1 TRBV11-3 few TGTGCCAGCAGCGACCCGGGACAGGGGAGGTCTGGAAACACCATATATTTT CASSDPGQGRSGNTIYF
TRBJ2-7 - TRBV30 - TGTGCCTGGAGTGTAGGGTCAGGGATAGCCTACGAGCAGTACTTC CAWSVGSGIAYEQYF
TRBJ2-1 - TRBV6-8 - TGTGCCATCACGAGGACAGCCATGGGGGAGCAGTTCTTC CAITRTAMGEQFF
TRBJ1-5 - TRBV14 - TGTGCCAGCACACTCGTCAGGGTTCGGAATCAGCCCCAGCATTTT CASTLVRVRNQPQHF
TRBJ2-5 TRBD2 TRBV7-8 - TGTGCCAGCAGCCGGGGGGGCCACGAGACCCAGTACTTC CASSRGGHETQYF
TRBJ1-3 - TRBV11-3 - TGTGCCAGCAGCCCCGACGGGGCTGGAAACACCATATATTTT CASSPDGAGNTIYF
TRBJ1-5 TRBD1 TRBV11-3 - TGTGCCAGCAGCTTGGTGGGACAGGGGGATCAGCCCCAGCATTTT CASSLVGQGDQPQHF
TRBJ1-3 - TRBV23-1 - TGCGCCAGCAGCCAGGGTACAGGAGGAAACACCATATATTTT CASSQGTGGNTIYF
TRBJ1-1 - TRBV29-1 - TGCAGCGTTGAAGGAGGTTCCCTCACTGAAGCTTTCTTT CSVEGGSLTEAFF
TRBJ2-5 TRBD1 TRBV28 few TGTGCCAGCAGTTTATCCTTTGTACAGGGGGATTCCCAGTACTTC CASSLSFVQGDSQYF
TRBJ1-1 - TRBV19 - TGTGCCAGTAGTTCAGGGGCGGGTAGAAGGTTCACTGAAGCTTTCTTT CASSSGAGRRFTEAFF
TRBJ2-7 - TRBV30 - TGTGCCTGGAGTACTAGTAGGTCCTACGAGCAGTACTTC CAWSTSRSYEQYF
TRBJ1-2 - TRBV28 - TGTGCCAGCAGACAGACAGGCTTTGGCTACACCTTC CASRQTGFGYTF
TRBJ1-5 - TRBV23-1 once TGCGCCAGCAGCTTCAGAAGCAATCAGCCCCAGCATTTT CASSFRSNQPQHF
TRBJ2-3 - TRBV7-7 - TGTGCCAGCAGCTCTCCTACTAGCACAGATACGCAGTATTTT CASSSPTSTDTQYF
TRBJ2-1 TRBD2 TRBV6-8 - TGTGCCAGTGGGGGTCTAGCGGGAGGGCGGAATGAGCAGTTCTTC CASGGLAGGRNEQFF
TRBJ1-1 - TRBV11-3 - TGTGCCAGCAGCTCTACAGCTGCTAACACTGAAGCTTTCTTT CASSSTAANTEAFF
TRBJ2-2 - TRBV19 - TGTGCCAGTAGTATAACCCCCGGGGAGCTGTTTTTT CASSITPGELFF
TRBJ1-1 - TRBV7-6 - TGTGCCAGCACCCTCACGGCGAGTCTGGGTGGAGCTTTCTTT CASTLTASLGGAFF
TRBJ2-7 - TRBV11-3 - TGTGCCAGCAGCTTAGGATACAGGGAGTCCTACGAGCAGTACTTC CASSLGYRESYEQYF
TRBJ2-5 - TRBV11-3 few TGTGCCAGCAGCTTGCCCCATGGTCACCAAGAGACCCAGTACTTC CASSLPHGHQETQYF
TRBJ1-2 - TRBV7-1 - TGTGCCAGCAGCTCGGGGGACGACCATCGGTACACCTTC CASSSGDDHRYTF
TRBJ1-5 TRBD1 TRBV28 - TGTGCCAGCAGTTCCTACCTCCCCGACAGGGGGCTTAGAATAGAGCCCCAGCATTTT CASSSYLPDRGLRIEPQHF
TRBJ1-2 TRBD1 TRBV16 - TGTGCCAGCACCATGACAGGGAGGAACTATGGCTACACCTTC CASTMTGRNYGYTF
TRBJ1-1 - TRBV1 - TGCGCCAGCAGCCAAGCGCACGACGGAAGGGTCACTGAAGCTTTCTTT CASSQAHDGRVTEAFF
TRBJ2-5 TRBD2 TRBV11-3 few TGTGCCAGCAGCCAAGCGGGGGGGCAAGAGACCCAGTACTTC CASSQAGGQETQYF
TRBJ1-6 TRBD1 TRBV6-8 - TGTGCCAGCAGTTACCCGGGACAGGGATATAATTCACCCCTCCACTTT CASSYPGQGYNSPLHF
TRBJ1-1 TRBD1 TRBV19 few TGTGCCAGTAGTAAGGGGACAGGGGCTGAAGCTTTCTTT CASSKGTGAEAFF
TRBJ2-7 - TRBV19 - TGTGCCAGCGCGGGGCAGTCCTACGAGCAGTACTTC CASAGQSYEQYF
TRBJ2-7 TRBD1 TRBV6-8 - TGTGCCAGCAGTTACGGACAGGACGCCTACGAGCAGTACTTC CASSYGQDAYEQYF
TRBJ1-2 - TRBV28 - TGTGCCAGCAGTTTAGCCGCCCACACAGGCAACTATGGCTACACCTTC CASSLAAHTGNYGYTF
TRBJ2-7 TRBD1 TRBV5-1 - TGCGCCAGCAGCTTCCGGGACAGGGAGAGCGAGCAGTACTTC CASSFRDRESEQYF
TRBJ2-5 - TRBV6-8 once TGTGCCAGCAGTTATCCCAGGGGGAGGGGAGAGACCCAGTACTTC CASSYPRGRGETQYF
TRBJ1-4 TRBD1 TRBV19 - TGTGCCAGTTGTCAGGGGGCGAATGAAAAACTGTTTTTT CASCQGANEKLFF
TRBJ2-7 - TRBV11-3 - TGTGCCAGCAGCCCCCCCCGACTCTACTACGAGCAGTACTTC CASSPPRLYYEQYF
TRBJ1-1 - TRBV11-3 few TGTGCCAGCAGCTTAGGGGTCGGACTTGGGGCTGAAGCTTTCTTT CASSLGVGLGAEAFF
TRBJ2-2 TRBD2 TRBV11-3 - TGTGCCAGCAGCTGGCCGGGACTAGCGGGAGGGCCGGTTAGCGGGGAGCTGTTTTTT CASSWPGLAGGPVSGELFF
TRBJ2-6 TRBD1 TRBV5-1 - TGCGCCAGCAGCGAGGGGACAGTTGGGGCCAACGTCCTGACTTTC CASSEGTVGANVLTF
TRBJ2-3 TRBD1 TRBV6-8 - TGTGCCAGCAGCTCCAGGGGGCGGGGCACAGATACGCAGTATTTT CASSSRGRGTDTQYF
TRBJ2-7 TRBD1 TRBV28 - TGTGCCAGCAGACAGGGGGCTAAGTACGAGCAGTACTTC CASRQGAKYEQYF
TRBJ2-2 TRBD2 TRBV7-6 - TGTGCCAGCAGCTTACATAGCGGGAGGGTCTCCGGGGAGCTGTTTTTT CASSLHSGRVSGELFF
TRBJ1-5 - TRBV7-1 - TGTGCCAGCAGCTCCGAACCAGGGGGCAATCAGCCCCAGCATTTT CASSSEPGGNQPQHF
TRBJ2-7 - TRBV19 once TGTGCCAGTAGTATACAGGGGAGGCGACTAGGCGCCTACGAGCAGTACTTC CASSIQGRRLGAYEQYF
TRBJ2-7 - TRBV19 - TGTGCCAGTAGTACCCTAGGCGAGCAGTACTTC CASSTLGEQYF
TRBJ2-1 TRBD1 TRBV18 - TGTGCCAGCTCACCAGCAGGACAGGGGGCCTACAATGAGCAGTTCTTC CASSPAGQGAYNEQFF
TRBJ2-5 - TRBV12-1 - TGTGCCAGCAGCTTTTCCTTCCCAGCAGGCAACCAAGAGACCCAGTACTTC CASSFSFPAGNQETQYF
TRBJ1-6 - TRBV30 - TGTGCCTGGATCCAGGGTCCTGATAATTCACCCCTCCACTTT CAWIQGPDNSPLHF
TRBJ1-5 TRBD1 TRBV6-4 - TGTGCCAGCAGTGAAGGACAGGGTGGCAATCAGCCCCAGCATTTT CASSEGQGGNQPQHF
TRBJ2-2 TRBD1 TRBV6-8 - TGTGCCAGCAGCGCTTGGACAGGGGACACCGGGGAGCTGTTTTTT CASSAWTGDTGELFF
TRBJ2-7 - TRBV19 - TGTGCCAGTAGTATCCAACAGGAAGGTGAGCAGTACTTC CASSIQQEGEQYF
TRBJ1-2 - TRBV6-8 once TGTGCCAGCAGTTTTGGCAGTCATAACTATGGCTACACCTTC CASSFGSHNYGYTF
TRBJ1-5 TRBD1 TRBV10-2 once TGCGCCAGCAGACCGGACAGGGGCGGACAGCCCCAGCATTTT CASRPDRGGQPQHF
TRBJ1-5 - TRBV28 - TGTGCCAGCGTGAAGTTGGGTCAGCCCCAGCATTTT CASVKLGQPQHF
TRBJ1-2 - TRBV6-8 - TGTGCCAGCAGTTACTCGAGGGGTGTGGGCTACACCTTC CASSYSRGVGYTF
TRBJ1-4 - TRBV11-3 few TGTGCCAGCAGCTTGGCAGGGACTAATGAAAAACTGTTTTTT CASSLAGTNEKLFF
TRBJ1-6 - TRBV6-8 - TGTGCCAGCCATTCGGGCGACGCTTATAATTCACCCCTCCACTTT CASHSGDAYNSPLHF